This T cell receptor (beta chain) was captured in a study of a mutant IDH1 vaccine in newly diagnosed glioma. A note on this clone: The antigen remains undetermined.

Method: immunoSEQ multiplex PCR; TCRdb's copy keeps in-frame clones and lacks some. Among about 94,000 clones listed, approximately 89% were seen once. Time point of the sample: week 47, end of study. Doses comprised 300 ug of mutant IDH1 20-mer peptide each, plus topical imiquimod. Germline values: CDR1 SGHTS, CDR2 YDEGEE. V was clipped by 6 bases and J by 5 bases; unmatched bases: 6. The length of the CDR3 is 13 residues. The clonotype originates from a woman in her forties or fifties with glioma. The rearrangement links TRBV5-8 to TRBJ2-7, with TRBD1 identical over 9 bases. Sequences were derived from PBMCs, sampled from a glioma patient whose treatment included an IDH1 peptide vaccine. CDR3 loop: CASTWDREDEQYF. The CDR3 DNA reads as TGTGCCAGCACCTGGGACAGGGAAGACGAGCAGTACTTC.